This TCR beta chain was documented in a study of blood T cell repertoires in COVID-19. The overall study: Sites in the United States, Italy and Spain provided acute and convalescent COVID-19 samples. The cDNA or gDNA used as material had been derived from T cells, B-cell-depleted T cells, or PBMCs.

Libraries were prepared by immunoSEQ multiplex PCR; TCRdb keeps only in-frame clonotypes and omits some of them. The table has approximately 76,000 clones, more than 75% seen once. The length of the CDR3 is 13 residues. CDR1 LNHDA and CDR2 SQIVND come from the germline V gene (reference sequence). The V end was cut by 8 bases, the J end by 0 bases, with 8 bases between. Sequenced material: peripheral blood. This TCR was sampled from a human donor in a cohort sampled during active COVID-19. The V and J genes are TRBV19 and TRBJ2-1; no clear D gene. The CDR3 sequence: CASEADSYNEQFF. For the CDR3, the DNA is TGTGCCAGTGAGGCTGACTCCTACAATGAGCAGTTCTTC. The variable domain in full, completed from reference TRBV19 and TRBJ2-1, reads DGGITQSPKYLFRKEGQNVTLSCEQNLNHDAMYWYRQDPGQGLRLIYYSQIVNDFQKGDIAEGYSVSREKKESFPLTVTSAQKNPTAFYLCASEADSYNEQFFGPGTRLTVL.